The clone carrying this TCR beta chain has more than one count but fewer than ten. What it binds is not known. Germline and genes here are mouse. Profiled with immunoSEQ multiplex PCR; TCRdb holds only in-frame clones, not every one. The sample yields thousands of clones, 35% to 50% seen once. The entry originates in a study of tissue T cells after allogeneic stem cell transplantation. Findings of the study overall: In patients and mice, blood and spleen missed much of tissue repertoire. Anatomically similar tissues had similar TCR repertoires within each patient. Few T cell clones were shared across patients, but motif clusters showed tissue-specific shared signatures.

Time point in this sample: mouse harvest day 7 after allogeneic transplant. Tail vein injection delivered 10^7 T-cell-depleted bone marrow cells and 10^6 splenic CD5+ T cells. The material sequenced was skin. The sequence came from a female BALB/c mouse given C57BL/6 T cells with graft-versus-host disease after an allogeneic hematopoietic cell transplant.

Incomplete CDR3 DNA: TGTGCAAGCAGCTTAGAAGGGTACTCCTATGAACAGTAC. Translated: CASSLEGYSYEQY. The CDR3 reads in full as CASSLEGYSYEQYF. The chain uses TRBV16 and TRBJ2-7; D not certain. The read terminates 1 residue ahead of where the CDR3 ends, so the germline J gene completes it. Trimming stripped 0 bases from V and 0 bases from J, with 6 bases between. The CDR3 is 14 amino acids. The germline gives CDR1 SGHSA, CDR2 FRNQAP.